This T cell receptor (beta chain) is from a study of OX40 agonist ivuxolimab in advanced cancers. The table came from immunoSEQ multiplex PCR; TCRdb's copy has only in-frame clones and leaves some out. The data hold 65,000 or so clones, with 87% observed a single time. Study results and caveats: CD4+ and CD8+ blood T cells expanded clonally by week 6 at 0.1 to 3.0 mg/kg.

As for this clone: No antigen is known for it.

Sample: CD4+ or CD8+ T cells sorted from blood, taken in a trial of the OX40 agonist ivuxolimab. This sequence was found in an adult with an advanced solid tumor such as melanoma, head and neck, liver or kidney cancer.

CDR3 bases: TGTGCCAGCAGTTTGGGGGCCTCATATCAGCCCCAGCATTTT. Its translation: CASSLGASYQPQHF. The J gene is TRBJ1-5, the V gene TRBV28; a weak D match, TRBD1 (6 bases). This CDR3 region has 14 residues. The ends were cut back, 3 bases at V and 5 bases at J, with 11 bases in the middle. Germline values: CDR1 MDHEN, CDR2 SYDVKM. The full variable domain, its missing parts supplied by reference TRBV28 and TRBJ1-5, is DVKVTQSSRYLVKRTGEKVFLECVQDMDHENMFWYRQDPGLGLRLIYFSYDVKMKEKGDIPEGYSVSREKKERFSLILESASTNQTSMYLCASSLGASYQPQHFGDGTRLSIL.